Listed below are T cell receptor beta chains from one sample, sequenced in a study of OX40 agonist ivuxolimab in advanced cancers. TCRdb keeps only in-frame clones here, not all; method: immunoSEQ multiplex PCR. Counted here are around 76,000 clones, over 85% occurring once; the ten biggest clones make up about a fifth. Here the sequenced sample was CD4+ or CD8+ T cells sorted from blood, taken in a trial of the OX40 agonist ivuxolimab. The receptors come from an adult with an advanced solid tumor such as melanoma, head and neck, liver or kidney cancer. Both conserved end residues are part of each CDR3. The D gene is left open where the match is weak. Expanded clones get a size class; other rows say once, few or many, or leave the size out.

j_gene	v_gene	abundance	len	d_gene	CDR3aa	CDR3nt
TRBJ2-1	TRBV7-2	NA	16	NA	CASNPPSGAPTGEQFF	TGTGCCAGCAATCCACCCTCGGGGGCACCTACGGGTGAGCAGTTCTTC
TRBJ2-1	TRBV6-5	NA	14	NA	CASSSTDGNNEQFF	TGTGCCAGCAGTTCCACGGACGGGAACAATGAGCAGTTCTTC
TRBJ1-1	TRBV6-5	NA	14	TRBD1	CASSPTGGNTEAFF	TGTGCCAGCAGCCCTACAGGGGGGAACACTGAAGCTTTCTTT
TRBJ2-7	TRBV30	NA	14	TRBD1	CAWSVGTGANEQYF	TGTGCCTGGAGTGTGGGGACAGGGGCTAACGAGCAGTACTTC
TRBJ1-3	TRBV7-6	NA	17	NA	CASSLLQGASSGNTIYF	TGTGCCAGCAGCTTATTACAGGGTGCCAGCTCTGGAAACACCATATATTTT
TRBJ2-1	TRBV7-8	NA	15	NA	CASNLQGLPINEQFF	TGTGCCAGCAACTTACAGGGACTTCCCATCAATGAGCAGTTCTTC
TRBJ1-3	TRBV29-1	NA	15	NA	CSVEDPELHGNTIYF	TGCAGCGTTGAAGATCCGGAACTGCACGGAAACACCATATATTTT
TRBJ2-2	TRBV7-2	NA	15	NA	CASSSGRANTGELFF	TGTGCCAGCAGCTCGGGAAGGGCGAACACCGGGGAGCTGTTTTTT
TRBJ2-3	TRBV10-2	NA	15	TRBD1	CASSVWQGGTDTQYF	TGCGCCAGCAGTGTATGGCAGGGGGGCACAGATACGCAGTATTTT
TRBJ2-1	TRBV4-3	once	15	NA	CASSWGAQPYNEQFF	TGCGCCAGCAGCTGGGGGGCGCAACCCTACAATGAGCAGTTCTTC
TRBJ2-5	TRBV11-2	NA	15	NA	CASSESGGTQETQYF	TGTGCCAGCAGTGAATCAGGGGGGACCCAAGAGACCCAGTACTTC
TRBJ1-1	TRBV7-9	NA	14	NA	CASSLAGGNTEAFF	TGTGCCAGCAGCTTAGCAGGGGGGAACACTGAAGCTTTCTTT
TRBJ1-5	TRBV7-9	NA	14	NA	CASSFVNSNQPQHF	TGTGCCAGCAGCTTTGTTAATAGCAATCAGCCCCAGCATTTT
TRBJ1-3	TRBV28	NA	16	NA	CASSLKKVELGNTIYF	TGTGCCAGCAGTTTAAAGAAGGTGGAACTTGGAAACACCATATATTTT
TRBJ1-2	TRBV7-6	NA	14	NA	CASSLELGYYGYTF	TGTGCCAGCAGCTTAGAGCTGGGTTACTATGGCTACACCTTC
TRBJ2-6	TRBV7-6	once	17	NA	CASSLERTPSGANVLTF	TGTGCCAGCAGCTTAGAGCGGACCCCCTCTGGGGCCAACGTCCTGACTTTC
TRBJ2-1	TRBV5-4	NA	15	NA	CASSLGSQGINEQFF	TGTGCCAGCAGCTTGGGGTCCCAGGGGATCAATGAGCAGTTCTTC
TRBJ2-2	TRBV19	NA	13	NA	CASRQGNTGELFF	TGTGCCAGTCGGCAGGGGAACACCGGGGAGCTGTTTTTT
TRBJ2-7	TRBV27	NA	15	TRBD1	CASSLIGAGGDEQYF	TGTGCCAGCAGTTTAATTGGGGCAGGGGGTGACGAGCAGTACTTC
TRBJ1-3	TRBV5-6	NA	15	NA	CASKTWTGTGNTIYF	TGTGCCAGCAAGACTTGGACCGGGACTGGAAACACCATATATTTT
TRBJ1-4	TRBV18	NA	13	NA	CASSLQGAEKLFF	TGTGCCAGCTCTCTACAGGGAGCTGAAAAACTGTTTTTT
TRBJ2-7	TRBV19	NA	19	NA	CASSIFPAGEALTGDEQYF	TGTGCCAGTAGTATATTCCCCGCAGGGGAGGCCTTAACCGGGGACGAGCAGTACTTC
TRBJ1-1	TRBV28	NA	19	NA	CASSTRYSPRWLGHTEAFF	TGTGCCAGCAGTACCCGTTACTCACCGCGGTGGCTGGGGCACACTGAAGCTTTCTTT
TRBJ2-7	TRBV19	NA	15	NA	CASSIDGSTGYEQYF	TGTGCCAGTAGTATAGATGGGAGCACGGGATACGAGCAGTACTTC
TRBJ1-6	TRBV6-6	NA	13	NA	CASSYSGNSPLHF	TGTGCCAGCAGTTACTCGGGTAATTCACCCCTCCACTTT
TRBJ2-2	TRBV7-9	NA	18	NA	CASSSPPEGDWNTGELFF	TGTGCCAGCAGCTCGCCCCCGGAGGGTGACTGGAACACCGGGGAGCTGTTTTTT
TRBJ2-7	TRBV27	NA	15	NA	CASSLGWGLSYEQYF	TGTGCCAGCAGTTTGGGATGGGGACTCTCCTACGAGCAGTACTTC
TRBJ2-7	TRBV28	NA	14	NA	CASSFQGRAYEQYF	TGTGCCAGCAGTTTCCAGGGGAGGGCCTACGAGCAGTACTTC
TRBJ1-5	TRBV10-2	NA	18	TRBD1	CASSEWGQAIYSNQPQHF	TGCGCCAGCAGTGAGTGGGGACAGGCTATTTATAGCAATCAGCCCCAGCATTTT
TRBJ2-6	TRBV7-9	NA	14	NA	CASSTRQGANVLTF	TGTGCCAGCAGCACGAGACAGGGGGCCAACGTCCTGACTTTC
TRBJ1-1	TRBV11-3	NA	13	NA	CASSFGDRTEAFF	TGTGCCAGCAGCTTCGGGGATAGGACTGAAGCTTTCTTT
TRBJ2-1	TRBV19	NA	13	NA	CASSPTPGDEQFF	TGTGCCAGTAGCCCGACTCCAGGGGATGAGCAGTTCTTC
TRBJ2-7	TRBV12-5	NA	13	NA	CASGFGQTNEQYF	TGTGCTAGTGGTTTCGGGCAGACCAACGAGCAGTACTTC
TRBJ2-5	TRBV7-6	NA	12	NA	CASSAIGETQYF	TGTGCCAGCAGCGCCATTGGGGAGACCCAGTACTTC
TRBJ1-6	TRBV15	NA	14	NA	CATSRASYNSPLHF	TGTGCCACCAGCAGGGCTTCCTATAATTCACCCCTCCACTTT